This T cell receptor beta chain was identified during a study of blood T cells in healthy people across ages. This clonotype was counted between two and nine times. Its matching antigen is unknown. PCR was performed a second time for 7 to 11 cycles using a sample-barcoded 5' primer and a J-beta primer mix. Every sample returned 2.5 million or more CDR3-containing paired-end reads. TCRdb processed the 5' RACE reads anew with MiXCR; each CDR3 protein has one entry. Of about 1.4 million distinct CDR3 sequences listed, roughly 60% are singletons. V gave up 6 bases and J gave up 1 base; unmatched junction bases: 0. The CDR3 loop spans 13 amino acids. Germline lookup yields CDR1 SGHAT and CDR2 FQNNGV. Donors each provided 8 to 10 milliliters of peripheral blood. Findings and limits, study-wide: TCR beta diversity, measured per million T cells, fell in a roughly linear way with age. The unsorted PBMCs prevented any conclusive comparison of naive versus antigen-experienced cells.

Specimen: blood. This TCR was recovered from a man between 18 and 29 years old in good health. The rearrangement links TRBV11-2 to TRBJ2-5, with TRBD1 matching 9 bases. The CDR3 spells CASRDRGQETQYF. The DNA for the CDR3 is TGTGCCAGCAGGGACAGGGGCCAAGAGACCCAGTACTTC. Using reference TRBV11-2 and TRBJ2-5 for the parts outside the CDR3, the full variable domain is EAGVAQSPRYKIIEKRQSVAFWCNPISGHATLYWYQQILGQGPKLLIQFQNNGVVDDSQLPKDRFSAERLKGVDSTLKIQPAKLEDSAVYLCASRDRGQETQYFGPGTRLLVL.